Shown below are 10 T cell receptor beta chains from a single sample sequenced in a study of PD-1 blockade in classical Hodgkin lymphoma. Every single patient, without exception, relapsed after autologous stem cell transplantation, and brentuximab vedotin exposure varied. Measured with immunoSEQ multiplex PCR; TCRdb has only the in-frame clones, and not every one. The sample gives roughly 140,000 clones, about four fifths of which show up once; 7.5% to 9.5% is in the top ten. The sequencing used peripheral blood mononuclear cells (PBMCs), collected before the second cycle of nivolumab. The receptors shown here come from a human donor with classical Hodgkin lymphoma.

The CDR3 coding sequence is TGCAGCGTTGCCAGTAACTATGGCTACACCTTC. The encoded protein is CSVASNYGYTF. This chain connects TRBV29-1 to TRBJ1-2; D remains unclear. The CDR3 totals 11 residues. Germline V gene lookup returns CDR1 SQVTM and CDR2 ANQGSEA. V was cut by 4 bases and J by 1 base, with 4 bases left in between.

CDR3 nucleotides: TGTGCCAGCAGTCCGAGGACAGGGACCGGGGAGCTGTTTTTT. The encoded protein is CASSPRTGTGELFF. The rearrangement links TRBV6-5 to TRBJ2-2; 8 nucleotides agree with TRBD1. Germline V lookup: CDR1 MNHEY, CDR2 SVGAGI. With V trimmed by 5 bases and J by 5 bases, 4 bases remained unmatched. The CDR3 runs to 14 residues.

The chain couples TRBV19 to TRBJ2-6; TRBD2 agrees at 14 bases. The CDR3 contains 18 residues. V trimming: 4 bases; J trimming: 0 bases; junction bases outside the gene matches: 2. From germline, CDR1 is LNHDA and CDR2 SQIVND (reference sequence). This chain's CDR3 is CASSRTSGRNSGANVLTF. The CDR3 nucleotides read TGTGCCAGTAGTAGGACTAGCGGGAGGAACTCTGGGGCCAACGTCCTGACTTTC.

The V gene is TRBV11-3, the J gene TRBJ2-3, with a possible D match to TRBD1 (6 bases). This CDR3 has 16 amino acids. The germline V gene has CDR1 SGHNT and CDR2 YENEEA. V lost 5 bases, J lost 2 bases, and 17 bases lay in between. The CDR3 nucleotides are TGTGCCAGCAGCCGAGGACAGTCCTCATACACAGATACGCAGTATTTT. Translation gives CASSRGQSSYTDTQYF.

The chain recombines TRBV12-5 with TRBJ1-5, with 9 bases aligning to TRBD1. This CDR3 has 17 residues. The V gene's germline CDR1 is LGHNT and CDR2 FRNRAP. Trimming took 6 bases from V and 4 from J; bases not matched to a gene: 13. The CDR3 DNA reads TGTGCTAGTGGCACTGCGGGCGGACAGGGGCAGAATCAGCCCCAGCATTTT. It encodes CASGTAGGQGQNQPQHF.

The V and J genes are TRBV15 and TRBJ1-2; 8 nucleotides line up with TRBD1. Germline CDR1 is LNHNV and CDR2 is YYDKDF (reference sequence). The CDR3 covers 15 residues. Germline trimming cut 3 bases from V and 3 bases from J; bases unmatched to any gene: 6. The CDR3 here is CATSSDRGRDYGYTF. In DNA form, the CDR3 reads TGTGCCACCAGCAGTGACAGGGGAAGGGACTATGGCTACACCTTC.

The genes are TRBV5-4 and TRBJ2-3, with D hard to call. The ends were cut back, 0 bases at V and 1 base at J, with 9 bases in the middle. The CDR3 extends over 15 amino acids. Germline V gene lookup returns CDR1 SGHNT and CDR2 YYREEE (reference sequence). Here the CDR3 DNA reads TGTGCCAGCAGCTTGGTCCAGCTCGGCACAGATACGCAGTATTTT. Protein: CASSLVQLGTDTQYF. Filled out from reference TRBV5-4 and TRBJ2-3, the complete variable domain reads ETGVTQSPTHLIKTRGQQVTLRCSSQSGHNTVSWYQQALGQGPQFIFQYYREEENGRGNFPPRFSGLQFPNYSSELNVNALELDDSALYLCASSLVQLGTDTQYFGPGTRLTVL.

This chain joins TRBV4-2 and TRBJ2-7; 9 bases are shared with TRBD1. Losses at the gene ends were 0 bases for V and 0 bases for J; bases not matched to a gene: 9. Germline values: CDR1 LGHNA, CDR2 YNFKEQ. This CDR3 is 18 amino acids long. This CDR3 reads CASSQDETGTGISYEQYF. CDR3 coding DNA: TGTGCCAGCAGCCAAGATGAAACCGGGACAGGGATCTCCTACGAGCAGTACTTC.

This clone has just one count. The V call is TRBV6-6, the J call TRBJ2-7; TRBD1 agrees at 7 bases. The CDR3 consists of 14 residues. V shed 6 bases, J shed 1 base, and the junction held 6 bases outside the gene matches. Germline V lookup: CDR1 MNHNY, CDR2 SVGAGI (reference sequence). In nucleotides, the CDR3 is TGTGCCAGCAGCTACCCGGGACAGTCCTACGAGCAGTACTTC. Its protein product is CASSYPGQSYEQYF.

The chain carries TRBV10-3 and TRBJ1-6; D call uncertain. Germline CDR1 reads ENHRY; CDR2 reads SYGVKD. Trimming left V 6 bases short and J 0 bases short, with 12 bases between. The CDR3 has 16 residues. Here the CDR3 DNA reads TGTGCCATCAGGGGAGCGCTTAGCTCCTATAATTCACCCCTCCACTTT. The encoded protein is CAIRGALSSYNSPLHF.